This T cell receptor beta chain was captured by sequencing in a study of T cell responses to AZD1222 COVID-19 vaccine. The study, taken as a whole, reports: Donors, mostly white British, included more females; clonal diversity was possibly underestimated. Following two doses of AZD1222, Spike-specific TCR breadth and depth rose.

As concerns this clone: Its cognate antigen is unknown.

The CDR3 is 18 residues long. Deletions cut 5 bases from V and 2 bases from J, with 22 bases between. The germline gives CDR1 KGHSH, CDR2 LQKENI. TCRdb's copy holds only in-frame clones and misses some; the assay was immunoSEQ multiplex PCR. The sample carries roughly 91,000 clones, roughly 90% recorded once. J is TRBJ1-3 and V is TRBV18; D may be TRBD1 (5 bases). The sample was peripheral blood, taken on day 0 of AZD1222 vaccination. The receptor was isolated from an adult in good health. The CDR3 reads CASSDPYRAGRPGNTIYF. CDR3 nucleotide sequence: TGTGCCAGCTCAGACCCCTACCGAGCGGGGCGCCCTGGAAACACCATATATTTT.